The following is a T cell receptor (beta chain) sequence with its context. No antigen is known for it. These data belong to a study of T cells expressing NK-cell markers. Study as a whole: Sorted CD3+CD56+NKG2C+, CD3+CD56+NKG2C- and CD3+CD56-NKG2C+ T cells provided the TCR beta repertoires.

The CDR3 spans 17 residues. TCRdb reanalyzed the 5' RACE reads, giving one entry per CDR3 protein sequence and no DNA. This sample carries roughly 450,000 distinct CDR3 sequences, with almost 1.5% going to the ten biggest clones. Study conclusions and caveats: Five or six donors showed dominant NKG2C+ clonotypes comprising roughly 1.0-7.0% of their CD8+ T cells. Topping the CD3+CD56-NKG2C+ fraction as well were these clonotypes, in several donors.

The TCR originated in a woman in her fifties or sixties in good health. J is TRBJ2-5 and V is TRBV12-3 or TRBV12-4; without DNA, the TCRdb call of TRBD1 cannot be checked. Sequencing was carried out using blood T cells: a sorted CD56 or NKG2C T cell subset, CD4+ or CD8+ T cells, or bulk PBMC T cells (not recorded which). The CDR3 protein is CASSLRSGIKGRETQYF.